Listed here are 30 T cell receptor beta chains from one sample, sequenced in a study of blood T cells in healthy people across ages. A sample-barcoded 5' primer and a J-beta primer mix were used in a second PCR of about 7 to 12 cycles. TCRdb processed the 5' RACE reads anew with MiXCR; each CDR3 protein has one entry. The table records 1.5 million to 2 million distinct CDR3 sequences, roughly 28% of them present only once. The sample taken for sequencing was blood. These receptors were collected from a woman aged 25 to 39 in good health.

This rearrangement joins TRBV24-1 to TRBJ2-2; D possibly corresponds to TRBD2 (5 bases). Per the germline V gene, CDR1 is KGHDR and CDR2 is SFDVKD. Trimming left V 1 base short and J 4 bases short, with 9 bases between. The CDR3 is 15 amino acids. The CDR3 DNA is TGTGCCACCAGTGATTTTGAGGGCTCCACCGGGGAGCTGTTTTTT. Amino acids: CATSDFEGSTGELFF.

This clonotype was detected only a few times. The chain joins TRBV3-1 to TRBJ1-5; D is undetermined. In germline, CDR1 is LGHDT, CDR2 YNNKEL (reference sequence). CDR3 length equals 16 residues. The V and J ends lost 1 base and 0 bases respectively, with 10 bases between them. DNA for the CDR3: TGTGCCAGCAGCCAAGGCATAAGCTATAGCAATCAGCCCCAGCATTTT. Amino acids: CASSQGISYSNQPQHF.

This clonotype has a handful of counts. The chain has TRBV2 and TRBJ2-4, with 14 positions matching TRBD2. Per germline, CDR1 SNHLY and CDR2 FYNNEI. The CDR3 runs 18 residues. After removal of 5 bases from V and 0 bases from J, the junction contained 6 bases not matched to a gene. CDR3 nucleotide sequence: TGTGCCAGCAGTACGACTAGCGGGGGGGATTTAGCCAAAAACATTCAGTACTTC. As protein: CASSTTSGGDLAKNIQYF.

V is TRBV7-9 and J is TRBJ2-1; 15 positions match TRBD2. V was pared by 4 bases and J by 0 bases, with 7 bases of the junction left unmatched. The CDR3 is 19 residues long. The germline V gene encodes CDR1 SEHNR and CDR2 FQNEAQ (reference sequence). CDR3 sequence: CASSSPRTSGGASYNEQFF. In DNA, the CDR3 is TGTGCCAGCAGCTCGCCTCGGACTAGCGGGGGGGCCTCCTACAATGAGCAGTTCTTC.

The CDR3 nucleotides are TGCAGTGCAACCTTAGCGGGGCAGCAGTACTTC. Its protein product is CSATLAGQQYF. The chain recombines TRBV20-1 with TRBJ2-5; 8 bases are a match to TRBD2. The CDR3 has 11 residues. Germline V gene data show CDR1 as DFQATT and CDR2 as SNEGSKA (reference sequence). The trim removed 6 bases at V and 11 bases at J, leaving 8 bases unmatched.

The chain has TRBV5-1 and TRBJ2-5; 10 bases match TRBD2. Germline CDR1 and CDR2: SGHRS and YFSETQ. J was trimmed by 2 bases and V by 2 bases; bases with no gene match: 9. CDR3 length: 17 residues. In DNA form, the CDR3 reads TGCGCCAGCAGCTTACCCGCAACTAGCGGGGCACAAGAGACCCAGTACTTC. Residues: CASSLPATSGAQETQYF.

The CDR3 bases are TGTGCCACCAGTGACCTCGGGACAGAAGAGACCCAGTACTTC. Protein sequence: CATSDLGTEETQYF. The genes are TRBV24-1 and TRBJ2-5; 7 nucleotides match TRBD1. The J segment lost 3 bases and the V segment lost 4 bases, leaving 4 bases of the junction unmatched. CDR3 length: 14 residues. The germline CDR1 and CDR2 sequences are KGHDR and SFDVKD.

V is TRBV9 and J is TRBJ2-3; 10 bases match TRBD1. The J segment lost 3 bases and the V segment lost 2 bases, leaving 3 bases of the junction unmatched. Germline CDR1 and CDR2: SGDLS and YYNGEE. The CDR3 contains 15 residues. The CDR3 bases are TGTGCCAGCAGCGTGACAGGGGGCTTTACAGATACGCAGTATTTT. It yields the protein CASSVTGGFTDTQYF.

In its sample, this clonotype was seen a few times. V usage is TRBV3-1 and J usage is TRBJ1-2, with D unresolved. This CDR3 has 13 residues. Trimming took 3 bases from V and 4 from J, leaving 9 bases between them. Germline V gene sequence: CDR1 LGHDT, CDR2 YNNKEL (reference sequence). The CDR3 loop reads CASSQGITYGYTF. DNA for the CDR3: TGTGCCAGCAGCCAGGGAATCACCTATGGCTACACCTTC.

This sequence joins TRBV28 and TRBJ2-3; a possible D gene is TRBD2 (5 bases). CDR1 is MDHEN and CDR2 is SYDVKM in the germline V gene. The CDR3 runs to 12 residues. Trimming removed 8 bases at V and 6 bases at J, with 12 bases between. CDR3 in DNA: TGTGCCAGCCGCGGGCCGAAGGATACGCAGTATTTT. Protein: CASRGPKDTQYF.

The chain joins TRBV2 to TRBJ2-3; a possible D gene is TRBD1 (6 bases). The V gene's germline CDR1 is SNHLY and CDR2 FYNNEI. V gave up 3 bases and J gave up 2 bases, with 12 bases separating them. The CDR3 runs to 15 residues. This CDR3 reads CASSDMGAATDTQYF. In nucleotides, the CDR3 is TGTGCCAGCAGTGACATGGGGGCTGCCACAGATACGCAGTATTTT.

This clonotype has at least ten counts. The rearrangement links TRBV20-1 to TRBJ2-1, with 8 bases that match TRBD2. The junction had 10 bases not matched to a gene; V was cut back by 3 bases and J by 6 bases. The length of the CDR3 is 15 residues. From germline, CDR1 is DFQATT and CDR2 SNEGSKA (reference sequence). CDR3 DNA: TGCAGTGCTAGGGGGACTAGGGGGGTAGGCAATGAGCAGTTCTTC. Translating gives CSARGTRGVGNEQFF.

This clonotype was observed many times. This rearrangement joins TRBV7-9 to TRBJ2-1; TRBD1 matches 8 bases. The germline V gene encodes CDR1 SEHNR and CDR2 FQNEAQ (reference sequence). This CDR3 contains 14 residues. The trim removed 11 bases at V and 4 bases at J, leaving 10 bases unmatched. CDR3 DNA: TGTGCCTCCACGGGACAGGCCCTTTACAATGAGCAGTTCTTC. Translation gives CASTGQALYNEQFF. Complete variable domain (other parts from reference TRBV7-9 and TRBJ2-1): DTGVSQNPRHKITKRGQNVTFRCDPISEHNRLYWYRQTLGQGPEFLTYFQNEAQLEKSRLLSDRFSAERPKGSFSTLEIQRTEQGDSAMYLCASTGQALYNEQFFGPGTRLTVL.

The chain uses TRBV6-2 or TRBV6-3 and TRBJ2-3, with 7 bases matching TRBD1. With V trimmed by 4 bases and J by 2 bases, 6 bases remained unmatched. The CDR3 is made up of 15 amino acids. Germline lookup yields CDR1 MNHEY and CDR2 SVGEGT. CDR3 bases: TGTGCCAGCAGTTCGGACAGGAAGATCACAGATACGCAGTATTTT. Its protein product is CASSSDRKITDTQYF.

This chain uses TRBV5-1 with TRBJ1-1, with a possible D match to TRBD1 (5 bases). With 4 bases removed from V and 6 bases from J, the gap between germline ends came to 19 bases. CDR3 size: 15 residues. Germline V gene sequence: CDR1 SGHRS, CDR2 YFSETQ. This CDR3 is CASSPITRESAEAFF. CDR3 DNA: TGCGCCAGCAGCCCAATAACCAGGGAATCGGCTGAAGCTTTCTTT.

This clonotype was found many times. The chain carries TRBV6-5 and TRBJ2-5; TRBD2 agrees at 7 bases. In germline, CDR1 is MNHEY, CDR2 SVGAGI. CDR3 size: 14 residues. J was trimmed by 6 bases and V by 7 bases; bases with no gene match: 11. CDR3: CASTLGAGVKTQYF. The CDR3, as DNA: TGTGCCAGCACCCTGGGCGCGGGGGTAAAGACCCAGTACTTC.

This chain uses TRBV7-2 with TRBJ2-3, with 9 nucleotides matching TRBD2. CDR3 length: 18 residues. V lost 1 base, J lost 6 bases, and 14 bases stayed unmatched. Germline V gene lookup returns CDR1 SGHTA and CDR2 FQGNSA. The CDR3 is CASSLVAVAGGPSDTQYF. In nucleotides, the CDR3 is TGTGCCAGCAGCTTAGTCGCTGTGGCGGGAGGGCCCTCGGATACGCAGTATTTT.

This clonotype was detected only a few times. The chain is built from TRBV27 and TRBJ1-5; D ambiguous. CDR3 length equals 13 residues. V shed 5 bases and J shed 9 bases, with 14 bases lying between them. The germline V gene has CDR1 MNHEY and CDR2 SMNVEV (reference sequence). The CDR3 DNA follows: TGTGCCAGCAGTCCCCGGGCAGACGGGCCCCAGCATTTT. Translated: CASSPRADGPQHF.

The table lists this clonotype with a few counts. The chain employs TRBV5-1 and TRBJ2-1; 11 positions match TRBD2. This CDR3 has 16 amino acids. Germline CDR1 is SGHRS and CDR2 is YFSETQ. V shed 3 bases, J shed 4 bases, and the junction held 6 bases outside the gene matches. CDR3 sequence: CASSWSGTSGYNEQFF. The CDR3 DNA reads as TGCGCCAGCAGCTGGTCCGGGACTAGCGGATACAATGAGCAGTTCTTC. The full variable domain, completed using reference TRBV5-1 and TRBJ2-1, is KAGVTQTPRYLIKTRGQQVTLSCSPISGHRSVSWYQQTPGQGLQFLFEYFSETQRNKGNFPGRFSGRQFSNSRSEMNVSTLELGDSALYLCASSWSGTSGYNEQFFGPGTRLTVL.

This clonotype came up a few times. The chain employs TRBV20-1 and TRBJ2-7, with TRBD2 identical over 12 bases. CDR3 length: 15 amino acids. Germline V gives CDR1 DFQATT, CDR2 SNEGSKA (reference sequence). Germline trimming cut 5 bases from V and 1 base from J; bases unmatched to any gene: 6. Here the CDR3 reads CSALTGTSGSYEQYF. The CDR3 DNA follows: TGCAGTGCTTTAACCGGGACTAGCGGGTCCTACGAGCAGTACTTC.

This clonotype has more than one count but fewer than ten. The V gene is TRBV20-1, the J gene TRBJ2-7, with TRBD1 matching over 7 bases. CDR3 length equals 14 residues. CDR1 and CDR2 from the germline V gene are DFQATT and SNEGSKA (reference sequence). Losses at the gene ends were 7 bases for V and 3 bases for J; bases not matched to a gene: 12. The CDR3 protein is CSGTETGIVYEQYF. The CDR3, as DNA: TGCAGTGGGACCGAGACAGGGATTGTCTACGAGCAGTACTTC.

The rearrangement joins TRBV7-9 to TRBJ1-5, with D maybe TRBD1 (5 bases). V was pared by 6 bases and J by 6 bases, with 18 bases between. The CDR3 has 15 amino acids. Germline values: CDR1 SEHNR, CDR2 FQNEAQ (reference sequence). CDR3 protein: CASSRDSGSAQPQHF. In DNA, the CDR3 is TGTGCCAGCAGTCGCGATTCAGGGTCTGCTCAGCCCCAGCATTTT.

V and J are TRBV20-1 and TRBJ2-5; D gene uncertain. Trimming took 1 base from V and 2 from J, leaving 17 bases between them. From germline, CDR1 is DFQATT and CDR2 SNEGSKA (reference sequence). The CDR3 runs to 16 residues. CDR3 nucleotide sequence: TGCAGTGCTAGAGCTTGGGGAAGGGCCCGTCAAGAGACCCAGTACTTC. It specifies CSARAWGRARQETQYF.

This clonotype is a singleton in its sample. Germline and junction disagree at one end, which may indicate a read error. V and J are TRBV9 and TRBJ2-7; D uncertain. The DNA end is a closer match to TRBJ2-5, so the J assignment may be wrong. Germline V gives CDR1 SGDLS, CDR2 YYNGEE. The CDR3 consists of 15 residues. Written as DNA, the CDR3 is TGCGCCAGCAGCGCTGGTAAAGGGATCCAAGAGACCCAGTACTTC. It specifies CASSAGKGIQETQYF.

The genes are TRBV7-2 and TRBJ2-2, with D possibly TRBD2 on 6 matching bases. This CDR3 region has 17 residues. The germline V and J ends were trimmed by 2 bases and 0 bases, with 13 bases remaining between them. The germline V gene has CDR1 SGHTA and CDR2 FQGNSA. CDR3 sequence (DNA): TGTGCCAGCAGCTTAAAGTCGGTAGCGGCGAACACCGGGGAGCTGTTTTTT. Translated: CASSLKSVAANTGELFF.

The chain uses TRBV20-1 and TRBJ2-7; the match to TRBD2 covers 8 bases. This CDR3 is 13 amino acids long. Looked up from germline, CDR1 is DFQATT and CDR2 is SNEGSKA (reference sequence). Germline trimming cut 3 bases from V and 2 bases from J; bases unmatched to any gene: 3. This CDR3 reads CSARGLVAYEQYF. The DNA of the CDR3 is TGCAGTGCTAGGGGACTAGTTGCCTACGAGCAGTACTTC.

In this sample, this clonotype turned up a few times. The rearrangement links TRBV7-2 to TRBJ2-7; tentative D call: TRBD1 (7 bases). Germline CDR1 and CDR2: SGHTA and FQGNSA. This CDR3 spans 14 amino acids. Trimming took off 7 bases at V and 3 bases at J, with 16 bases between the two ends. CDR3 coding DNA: TGTGCCAGCATTCCCGACCAGGGGGGCTACGAGCAGTACTTC. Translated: CASIPDQGGYEQYF.

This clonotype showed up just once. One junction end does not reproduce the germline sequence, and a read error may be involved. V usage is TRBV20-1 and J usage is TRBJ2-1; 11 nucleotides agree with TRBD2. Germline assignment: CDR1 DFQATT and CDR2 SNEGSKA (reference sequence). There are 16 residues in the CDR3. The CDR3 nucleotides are TGCAGTGCTAGACGTAAACTAGCGGGAGAAAAGAATGAGCAGCTCTTC. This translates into CSARRKLAGEKNEQLF.

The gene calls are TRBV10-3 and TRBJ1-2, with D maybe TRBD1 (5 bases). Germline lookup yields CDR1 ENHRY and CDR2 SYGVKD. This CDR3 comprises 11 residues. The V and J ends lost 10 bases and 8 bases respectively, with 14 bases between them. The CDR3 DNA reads TGTGCCACGACGCAGGGTTTCGGCTACACCTTC. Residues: CATTQGFGYTF.

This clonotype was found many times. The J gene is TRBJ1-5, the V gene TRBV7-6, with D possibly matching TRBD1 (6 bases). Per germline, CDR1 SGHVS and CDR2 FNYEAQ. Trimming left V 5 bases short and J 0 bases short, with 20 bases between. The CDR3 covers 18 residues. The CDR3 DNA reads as TGTGCCAGCAGCCAGGGGCCCGGTTGGGGGATTAGCAATCAGCCCCAGCATTTT. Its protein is CASSQGPGWGISNQPQHF. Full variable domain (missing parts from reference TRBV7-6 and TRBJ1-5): GAGVSQSPRYKVTKRGQDVALRCDPISGHVSLYWYRQALGQGPEFLTYFNYEAQQDKSGLPNDRFSAERPEGSISTLTIQRTEQRDSAMYRCASSQGPGWGISNQPQHFGDGTRLSIL.